This record looks at one T cell receptor beta chain sequence and its context. As yet, its antigen is unknown. 60 Vbeta and 13 Jbeta primers were used in PCR. TCRdb keeps only in-frame clones here, not all; method: immunoSEQ multiplex PCR. Here the sample spans 190,000 or so clones, 75% to 85% being singletons. The data originate from a study of cytomegalovirus exposure and HLA in healthy donors. Broader study findings: Segments of the TCR beta V type were, in most cases, productive about 90% or about 30% of the time in an earlier analysis. Among the CMV-associated chains, a few were confirmed in vitro as specific for CMV antigens. Later analysis showed most CMV-associated TCR beta chains appearing HLA-restricted. Presence/absence analyses supposed approximately even sequencing depth among donors.

Per germline, CDR1 MNHNY and CDR2 SVGAGI (reference sequence). V lost 7 bases to trimming and J lost 8 bases; unmatched junction nucleotides: 11. This CDR3 contains 15 residues. Sequenced sample: PBMCs. The clonotype was recovered from a girl aged 10 to 17 in good health and CMV-seropositive. The chain carries TRBV6-6 and TRBJ2-1, with 10 bases that match TRBD2. The CDR3 loop reads CASTNPSGGAYEQFF. CDR3 in DNA: TGTGCCAGCACAAACCCCAGCGGGGGGGCCTATGAGCAGTTCTTC.